The 27 T cell receptor beta chains below all came from one sample that was sequenced in a study of glioma-infiltrating T cells. Amplification of TCR alpha and beta CDR3 regions from RNA used iRepertoire nested multiplex PCR. Each CDR3 protein gets one entry after TCRdb re-called the multiplex PCR reads with MiXCR. The sample contains roughly 350,000 distinct CDR3 sequences, approximately 42% of which appear only once. Sequenced: glioma tissue, nonneoplastic brain tissue, or PBMCs (not recorded which). These receptors were collected from a human donor with low-grade glioma or glioblastoma, undergoing nonglioma brain surgery, or in good health (not recorded which).

In the case of this clonotype: Mismatch with germline at one junction end may stem from a read error. The chain carries TRBV28 and TRBJ2-7; D remains unclear. This CDR3 has 15 residues. Germline values: CDR1 MDHEN, CDR2 SYDVKM. The CDR3 coding sequence is TGTGCCAGCGGTTTGCGGATAGCTCCCTCCTACGAGCAGTACTTC. It yields the protein CASGLRIAPSYEQYF. The full variable domain, with the rest looked up from reference TRBV28 and TRBJ2-7, is DVKVTQSSRYLVKRTGEKVFLECVQDMDHENMFWYRQDPGLGLRLIYFSYDVKMKEKGDIPEGYSVSREKKERFSLILESASTNQTSMYLCASGLRIAPSYEQYFGPGTRLTVT.

This rearrangement joins TRBV3-1 to TRBJ1-2; D unclear. Trimming took 1 base from V and 14 from J, leaving 11 bases between them. The CDR3 runs 11 residues. Germline CDR1 LGHDT, CDR2 YNNKEL (reference sequence). The CDR3 protein is CASSQGLDGTF. The CDR3 DNA is TGTGCCAGCAGCCAAGGATTGGACGGGACCTTC.

The sample holds many counts of this clonotype. V usage is TRBV27 and J usage is TRBJ2-1; 10 nucleotides line up with TRBD2. Germline CDR1 reads MNHEY; CDR2 reads SMNVEV (reference sequence). The CDR3 consists of 17 residues. The J segment lost 3 bases and the V segment lost 5 bases, leaving 10 bases of the junction unmatched. This CDR3 reads CASSPRGASGSYNEQFF. The CDR3 coding sequence is TGTGCCAGCAGTCCCAGGGGGGCTAGCGGGAGCTACAATGAGCAGTTCTTC.

This chain uses TRBV18 with TRBJ2-3; D is ambiguous. The V end lost 5 bases, the J end lost 3 bases, and 15 bases lay between the germline ends. Germline CDR1 is KGHSH and CDR2 is LQKENI. The CDR3 loop spans 15 amino acids. CDR3 nucleotides: TGTGCCAGCTCATCCCCCCCGGAGATGACAGATACGCAGTATTTT. Translation: CASSSPPEMTDTQYF.

Of note for this clonotype: This may be a read error, as it is one base from a much larger clone. V is TRBV15 and J is TRBJ1-1, with a possible D match to TRBD1 (5 bases). The germline gives CDR1 LNHNV, CDR2 YYDKDF (reference sequence). This CDR3 is 14 amino acids long. V lost 4 bases and J lost 2, with 11 bases in between. CDR3 residues: CATSIVRANTEAFF. The CDR3 DNA sequence: TGTGCCACCAGCATAGTCAGGGCTAACACTGAAGCTTTCTTT.

This chain connects TRBV5-1 to TRBJ2-5; possibly TRBD1 for D (5 bases). Deletions cut 2 bases from V and 1 base from J, with 9 bases between. CDR1 is SGHRS, CDR2 YFSETQ, per germline. This CDR3 has 14 residues. CDR3 amino acids: CASSLFDSQETQYF. For the CDR3, the DNA is TGCGCCAGCAGCTTATTTGACAGCCAAGAGACCCAGTACTTC.

The V call is TRBV7-2, the J call TRBJ2-7; D possibly corresponds to TRBD2 (5 bases). The V gene's germline CDR1 is SGHTA and CDR2 FQGNSA. CDR3 size: 15 residues. Trimming shortened V by 1 base and J by 4 bases, and 14 bases separated the two germline ends. Here the CDR3 reads CASSLELGVAYEQYF. In DNA form, the CDR3 reads TGTGCCAGCAGCTTAGAGCTCGGCGTAGCGTACGAGCAGTACTTC.

This clonotype has a handful of counts. This chain uses TRBV20-1 with TRBJ2-5, with 12 bases aligning to TRBD2. Germline V gene data show CDR1 as DFQATT and CDR2 as SNEGSKA (reference sequence). V dropped 6 bases and J dropped 4; count of bases not matched to a gene: 9. This CDR3 contains 15 residues. CDR3 in amino acids: CSAEFLAGGGETQYF. The CDR3, as DNA: TGCAGTGCGGAATTTCTAGCGGGAGGGGGAGAGACCCAGTACTTC.

J is TRBJ2-2 and V is TRBV4-3, with D possibly matching TRBD1 (5 bases). Per the germline V gene, CDR1 is LGHNA and CDR2 is YSLEER. The V and J ends lost 7 bases and 4 bases respectively, with 13 bases between them. This CDR3 spans 14 amino acids. CDR3 DNA sequence: TGCGCCAGCAACTCCGGACATCGCACCGGGGAGCTGTTTTTT. It is translated as CASNSGHRTGELFF.

There are many counts of this clonotype. The genes are TRBV27 and TRBJ2-1; TRBD1 matches 7 bases. Trimming took 6 bases from V and 5 from J; bases not matched to a gene: 10. This CDR3 comprises 15 residues. Germline V gene sequence: CDR1 MNHEY, CDR2 SMNVEV (reference sequence). The CDR3 protein is CASSPIIDRDNEQFF. CDR3 sequence (DNA): TGTGCCAGCAGCCCTATAATCGACAGGGACAATGAGCAGTTCTTC.

This clonotype was counted many times. The CDR3 DNA is TGTGCCAGCAGTGAAGCCCCTAGCGGGAAGCAGTTCTTC. It yields the protein CASSEAPSGKQFF. The chain uses TRBV2 and TRBJ2-1; TRBD2 matches 9 bases. This CDR3 spans 13 amino acids. Germline V gene lookup returns CDR1 SNHLY and CDR2 FYNNEI. After removal of 0 bases from V and 11 bases from J, the junction contained 2 bases not matched to a gene.

As concerns this clonotype: One junction end does not reproduce the germline sequence, and a read error may be involved. The chain joins TRBV28 to TRBJ2-2; D possibly uses TRBD1 or TRBD2 (5 bases each). Germline V gene data show CDR1 as MDHEN and CDR2 as SYDVKM. The CDR3 is 15 amino acids. CDR3 sequence (DNA): TGTGCCAGCAGTTATGAGACAGAGAACACCGGGGTGCTGTTTTTT. This encodes CASSYETENTGVLFF.

A few counts support this clonotype. The J gene is TRBJ2-5, the V gene TRBV6-2 or TRBV6-3; 14 nucleotides match TRBD2. CDR1 and CDR2 (germline): MNHEY, SVGEGT. With V trimmed by 6 bases and J by 4 bases, 7 bases remained unmatched. CDR3 length: 16 amino acids. The CDR3 coding sequence is TGTGCCAGCAGCGGACTAGCGGGAGGAGGCGGAGAGACCCAGTACTTC. The encoded protein is CASSGLAGGGGETQYF.

V usage is TRBV20-1 and J usage is TRBJ2-1; 10 positions agree with TRBD2. This CDR3 contains 19 residues. In germline, CDR1 is DFQATT, CDR2 SNEGSKA (reference sequence). The trim removed 2 bases at V and 2 bases at J, leaving 15 bases unmatched. DNA of the CDR3: TGCAGTGCTAGAATGAGCACTAGCGGGACCCGTTTACCCTACAATGAGCAGTTCTTC. This encodes CSARMSTSGTRLPYNEQFF.

The chain employs TRBV15 and TRBJ2-3; maybe TRBD2 (6 bases). CDR1 and CDR2 from the germline V gene are LNHNV and YYDKDF (reference sequence). The CDR3 is made up of 16 amino acids. The V end lost 0 bases, the J end lost 0 bases, and 10 bases lay between the germline ends. This CDR3 is CATSRDPAGSTDTQYF. CDR3 nucleotides: TGTGCCACCAGCAGAGATCCCGCGGGGAGCACAGATACGCAGTATTTT.

This clonotype was recorded at least ten times. The CDR3 DNA reads as TGTGCCAGCAGTTACGGACTGGGGTATGGCTACACCTTC. Translating gives CASSYGLGYGYTF. This rearrangement joins TRBV6-5 to TRBJ1-2; D remains unclear. This CDR3 contains 13 residues. V lost 2 bases, J lost 5 bases, and 9 bases lay in between. From germline, CDR1 is MNHEY and CDR2 SVGAGI.

About this clonotype itself: A much larger clone differs from this one at a single base, so this may be a read error. The gene calls are TRBV25-1 and TRBJ2-3; the D is unclear. Germline V gives CDR1 MGHDK, CDR2 SYGVNS. This CDR3 has 13 residues. V lost 8 bases and J lost 5, with 14 bases in between. CDR3 sequence (DNA): TGTGCCAGCGGCCAAAGGATGGGAGATACGCAGTATTTT. Protein product: CASGQRMGDTQYF.

This chain connects TRBV7-2 to TRBJ2-7, with D possibly matching TRBD1 (6 bases). Germline V gene lookup returns CDR1 SGHTA and CDR2 FQGNSA. The CDR3 totals 14 residues. Trimming left V 5 bases short and J 3 bases short, with 14 bases between. CDR3 amino acids: CASSAQGSVYEQYF. The DNA of the CDR3 is TGTGCCAGCAGCGCACAGGGAAGTGTCTACGAGCAGTACTTC.

This clonotype was seen a few times. The rearrangement joins TRBV5-4 to TRBJ2-1; D unresolved. V was cut by 0 bases and J by 9 bases, with 10 bases left in between. CDR3 length: 13 residues. Germline V lookup: CDR1 SGHNT, CDR2 YYREEE (reference sequence). Written as DNA, the CDR3 is TGTGCCAGCAGCTTGGTCGAGTGGACTGAGCAGTTCTTC. Translated, it gives CASSLVEWTEQFF.

This clonotype was detected a few times. The chain carries TRBV12-3 or TRBV12-4 and TRBJ2-1, with 9 positions matching TRBD2. The CDR3 runs to 17 residues. Trimming removed 5 bases from V and 7 bases from J; junction bases left unmatched: 15. The CDR3, as DNA: TGTGCCAGCAGTCCGGGGGGGGGGAGCGGGAGGAGGAATGAGCAGTTCTTC. As protein: CASSPGGGSGRRNEQFF.

Turning to this clonotype: A single base separates this from a much larger clone, so it may be a read error. The rearrangement links TRBV20-1 to TRBJ1-5, with 8 bases lining up with TRBD1. After removal of 5 bases from V and 8 bases from J, the junction contained 11 bases not matched to a gene. This CDR3 has 14 residues. In germline, CDR1 is DFQATT, CDR2 SNEGSKA (reference sequence). The CDR3 coding sequence is TGCAGTGCTCCTACCGGGACAGGAAATAAGCCCCAGCATTTT. Protein product: CSAPTGTGNKPQHF.

A note on this clonotype: No conserved phenylalanine or tryptophan ends this CDR3, so it is likely a read error. This rearrangement joins TRBV2 to TRBJ1-1, with unresolved D. This CDR3 is 11 amino acids long. The V and J ends lost 4 bases and 3 bases respectively, with 3 bases between them. Germline V gives CDR1 SNHLY, CDR2 FYNNEI. The CDR3 is CASSGHTEAFS. The CDR3 DNA sequence: TGTGCCAGCAGTGGGCACACTGAAGCTTTCTCT.

This clonotype was detected a few times. The J gene is TRBJ1-1, the V gene TRBV4-1, with D tentatively TRBD1 (5 bases). The V end lost 4 bases, the J end lost 1 base, and 13 bases lay between the germline ends. Germline V gene lookup returns CDR1 MGHRA and CDR2 YSYEKL. This CDR3 is built from 15 residues. CDR3 DNA sequence: TGCGCCAGCAGCCGTCCGGAGGGGCGGAACACTGAAGCTTTCTTT. Translation gives CASSRPEGRNTEAFF.

Of note for this clonotype: Since a much larger clone is just one base distant, this may be a read error. The chain links TRBV6-1 to TRBJ2-7; D is unclear. CDR3 length: 11 residues. Germline CDR1 and CDR2: MNHNS and SASEGT. Trimming cost V 6 bases and J 3 bases, with 6 bases left between them. CDR3 sequence: CASRKVYEQYF. The CDR3 DNA follows: TGTGCCAGCAGGAAAGTCTACGAGCAGTACTTC.

The sample holds one count of this clonotype. A much larger clone lies a single base off, so this may be a read error. This chain joins TRBV10-3 and TRBJ1-1, with no clear D. The CDR3 is made up of 14 amino acids. The V end lost 4 bases, the J end lost 1 base, and 10 bases lay between the germline ends. CDR1 ENHRY and CDR2 SYGVKD come from the germline V gene. The CDR3 sequence is CAISVRAKNTEAFF. CDR3 DNA: TGTGCCATCAGTGTTAGGGCCAAGAACACTGAAGCTTTCTTT.

This clonotype was detected ten times or more. The chain couples TRBV7-2 to TRBJ2-7; no reliable D call. V was cut by 5 bases and J by 2 bases, with 10 bases left in between. Germline-derived CDR1 and CDR2 are SGHTA and FQGNSA. CDR3 length: 13 amino acids. CDR3 nucleotide sequence: TGTGCCAGCAGCGCCCGACGGACCTACGAGCAGTACTTC. Protein product: CASSARRTYEQYF.

V and J are TRBV4-1 and TRBJ2-7, with D perhaps TRBD1 or TRBD2 (5 bases each). V lost 4 bases to trimming and J lost 1 base, with 17 bases between them. Germline CDR1 is MGHRA and CDR2 is YSYEKL. The CDR3 spans 16 residues. CDR3 in amino acids: CASSRVGTSTSYEQYF. The CDR3 nucleotides read TGCGCCAGCAGCCGAGTCGGGACGAGCACTTCCTACGAGCAGTACTTC.